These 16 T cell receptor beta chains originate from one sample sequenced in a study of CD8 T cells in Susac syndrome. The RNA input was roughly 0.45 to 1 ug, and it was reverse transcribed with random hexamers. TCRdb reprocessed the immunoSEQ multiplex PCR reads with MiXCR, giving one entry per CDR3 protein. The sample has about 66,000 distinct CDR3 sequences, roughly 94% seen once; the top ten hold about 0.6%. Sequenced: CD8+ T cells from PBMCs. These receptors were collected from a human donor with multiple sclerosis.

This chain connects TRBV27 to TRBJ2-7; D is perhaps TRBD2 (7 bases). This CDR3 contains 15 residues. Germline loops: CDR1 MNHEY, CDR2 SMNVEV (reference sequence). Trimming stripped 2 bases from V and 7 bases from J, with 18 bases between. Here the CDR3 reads CASSLAGAQPREQYF. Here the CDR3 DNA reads TGTGCCAGCAGTTTAGCGGGGGCCCAGCCTCGGGAGCAGTACTTC.

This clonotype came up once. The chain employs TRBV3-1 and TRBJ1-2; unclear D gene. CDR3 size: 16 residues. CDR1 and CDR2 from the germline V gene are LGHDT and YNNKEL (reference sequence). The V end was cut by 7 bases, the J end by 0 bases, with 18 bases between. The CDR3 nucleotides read TGTGCCAGCAATACGGGCGGAGTCCTAACTAACTATGGCTACACCTTC. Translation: CASNTGGVLTNYGYTF.

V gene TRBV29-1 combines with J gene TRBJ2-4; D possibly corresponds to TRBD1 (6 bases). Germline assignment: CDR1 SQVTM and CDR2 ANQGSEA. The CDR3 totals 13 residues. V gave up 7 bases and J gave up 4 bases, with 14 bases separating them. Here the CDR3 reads CSALGAEKNIQYF. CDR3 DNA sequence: TGCAGCGCACTGGGGGCAGAGAAAAACATTCAGTACTTC.

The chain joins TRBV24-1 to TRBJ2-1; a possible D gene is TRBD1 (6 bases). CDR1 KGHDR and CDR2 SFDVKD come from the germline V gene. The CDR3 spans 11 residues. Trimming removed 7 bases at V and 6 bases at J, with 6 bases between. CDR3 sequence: CATSRGNEQFF. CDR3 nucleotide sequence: TGTGCCACCAGCAGGGGCAATGAGCAGTTCTTC.

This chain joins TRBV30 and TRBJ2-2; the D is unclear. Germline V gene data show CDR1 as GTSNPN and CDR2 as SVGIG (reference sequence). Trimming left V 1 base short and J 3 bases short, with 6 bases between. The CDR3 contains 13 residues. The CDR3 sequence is CAWSERDTGELFF. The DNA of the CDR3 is TGTGCCTGGAGTGAAAGGGACACCGGGGAGCTGTTTTTT.

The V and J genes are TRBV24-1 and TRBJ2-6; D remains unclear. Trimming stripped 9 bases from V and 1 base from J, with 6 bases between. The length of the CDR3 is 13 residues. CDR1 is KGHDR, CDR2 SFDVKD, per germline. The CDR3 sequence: CATRSSGANVLTF. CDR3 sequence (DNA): TGTGCCACCCGGTCGTCTGGGGCCAACGTCCTGACTTTC.

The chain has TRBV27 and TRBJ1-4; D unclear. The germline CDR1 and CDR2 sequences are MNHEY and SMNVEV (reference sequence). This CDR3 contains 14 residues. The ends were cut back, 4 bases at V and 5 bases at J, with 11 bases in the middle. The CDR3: CASSSWESNEKLFF. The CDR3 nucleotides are TGTGCCAGCAGTTCTTGGGAATCGAATGAAAAACTGTTTTTT.

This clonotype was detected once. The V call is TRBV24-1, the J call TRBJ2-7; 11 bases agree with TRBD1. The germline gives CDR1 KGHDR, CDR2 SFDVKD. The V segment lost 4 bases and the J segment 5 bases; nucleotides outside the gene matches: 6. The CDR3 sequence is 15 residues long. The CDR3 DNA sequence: TGTGCCACCAGTGAACGAGGACAGGGGGCGGACGAGCAGTACTTC. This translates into CATSERGQGADEQYF.

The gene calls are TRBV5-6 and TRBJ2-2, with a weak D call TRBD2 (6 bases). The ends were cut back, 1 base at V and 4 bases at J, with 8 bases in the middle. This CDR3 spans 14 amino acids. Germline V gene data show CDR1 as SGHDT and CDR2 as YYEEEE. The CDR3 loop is CASSLSGGTGELFF. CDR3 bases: TGTGCCAGCAGCTTGTCCGGGGGCACCGGGGAGCTGTTTTTT.

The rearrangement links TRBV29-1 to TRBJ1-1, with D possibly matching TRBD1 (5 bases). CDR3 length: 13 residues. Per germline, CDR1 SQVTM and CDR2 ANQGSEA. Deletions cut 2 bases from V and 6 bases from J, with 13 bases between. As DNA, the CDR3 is TGCAGCGTTGAAATTGCAGGGACCTCTGAAGCTTTCTTT. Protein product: CSVEIAGTSEAFF.

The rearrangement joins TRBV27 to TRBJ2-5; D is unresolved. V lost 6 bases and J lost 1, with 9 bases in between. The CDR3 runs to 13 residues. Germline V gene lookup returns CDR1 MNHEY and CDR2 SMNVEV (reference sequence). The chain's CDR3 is CASSPTSQETQYF. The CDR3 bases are TGTGCCAGCAGCCCTACCTCCCAAGAGACCCAGTACTTC.

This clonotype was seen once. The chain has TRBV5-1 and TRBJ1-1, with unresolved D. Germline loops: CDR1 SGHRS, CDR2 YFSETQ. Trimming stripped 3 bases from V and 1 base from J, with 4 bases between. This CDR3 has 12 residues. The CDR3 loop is CASSSSNTEAFF. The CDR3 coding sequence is TGCGCCAGCAGCTCGTCGAACACTGAAGCTTTCTTT.

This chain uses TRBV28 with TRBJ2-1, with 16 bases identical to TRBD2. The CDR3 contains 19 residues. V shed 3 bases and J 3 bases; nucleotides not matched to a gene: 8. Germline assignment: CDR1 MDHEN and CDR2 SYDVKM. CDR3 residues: CASSFLGTSGRARYNEQFF. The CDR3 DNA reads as TGTGCCAGCAGTTTTCTCGGGACTAGCGGGAGGGCCCGCTACAATGAGCAGTTCTTC.

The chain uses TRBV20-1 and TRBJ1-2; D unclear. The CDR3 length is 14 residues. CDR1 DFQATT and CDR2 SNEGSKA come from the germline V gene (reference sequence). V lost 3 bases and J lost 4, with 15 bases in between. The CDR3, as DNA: TGCAGTGCTAGGGAGCCAGGCAACTTCTATGGCTACACCTTC. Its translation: CSAREPGNFYGYTF.

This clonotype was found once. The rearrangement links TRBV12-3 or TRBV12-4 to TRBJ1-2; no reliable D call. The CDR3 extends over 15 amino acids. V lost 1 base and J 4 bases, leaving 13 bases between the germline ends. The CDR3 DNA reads TGTGCCAGCAGTTTAGTGGACCCTAGCTCCTATGGCTACACCTTC. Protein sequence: CASSLVDPSSYGYTF.

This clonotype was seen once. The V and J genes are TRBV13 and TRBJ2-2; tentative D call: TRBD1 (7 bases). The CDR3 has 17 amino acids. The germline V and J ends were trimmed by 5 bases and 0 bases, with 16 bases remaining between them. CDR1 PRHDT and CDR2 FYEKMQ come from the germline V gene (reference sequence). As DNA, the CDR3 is TGTGCCAGCAGCCCAACAGGGGAGGACACGAACACCGGGGAGCTGTTTTTT. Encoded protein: CASSPTGEDTNTGELFF.